This T cell receptor beta chain came from a study of blood T cell repertoires in COVID-19. At the level of the study: From T cells, B-cell-depleted T cells, or PBMCs came the material, which was cDNA or gDNA.

Per the study methods: Reference gene primers were amplified, and this amplification served to estimate nucleated cell counts. Using immunoSEQ multiplex PCR, the repertoire was profiled, and TCRdb retains in-frame clones only, with some absent. V and J calls and clone size are copied from that table; D and trimming were computed from the DNA. The table records about 310,000 clones, over 75% of them present only once. The CDR3 is made up of 18 amino acids. Trimming removed 0 bases from V and 1 base from J, with 18 bases in between. From germline, CDR1 is LGHNA and CDR2 YNFKEQ. V is TRBV4-2 and J is TRBJ1-2, with D perhaps matching TRBD1 (6 bases). The sample comprised peripheral blood. This sequence originates from a man in his fifties or sixties with active or convalescent COVID-19. This chain's CDR3 is CASSQEISGQTDNYGYTF. DNA of the CDR3: TGTGCCAGCAGCCAAGAGATCAGCGGACAGACTGATAACTATGGCTACACCTTC.